This TCR beta chain is from a study of blood T cell repertoires in COVID-19. Produced via immunoSEQ multiplex PCR; TCRdb's table is partial and in-frame only. Of approximately 94,000 clones listed, about 88% are singletons. The CDR3 spans 19 residues. V was trimmed by 0 bases and J by 0 bases, leaving 20 bases between them. CDR1 MNHEY and CDR2 SVGEGT come from the germline V gene. The receptor's source is a man younger than 40 in a cohort sampled during active COVID-19. V gene TRBV6-2 or TRBV6-3 combines with J gene TRBJ1-1, with no clear D. Sequenced material: peripheral blood. The CDR3 loop is CASSYSQWALVSMNTEAFF. Here the CDR3 DNA reads TGTGCCAGCAGTTACTCCCAGTGGGCCTTGGTCTCCATGAACACTGAAGCTTTCTTT.